This TCR beta chain was identified during a study of T cells after yellow fever vaccination. Study context: Some fractions had low cell numbers, and these were prepared with SMART-Seq v4 Ultra Low Input.

This clonotype was detected a few times. This may come from a read error, since a much larger clone is one base off. Via MiXCR, TCRdb re-called the 5' RACE reads, giving one row per CDR3 protein. The sample contains hundreds of thousands of distinct CDR3 sequences, about 3.5% of which appear only once. The CDR3 extends over 14 amino acids. V usage is TRBV12-3 or TRBV12-4 and J usage is TRBJ2-1, with TRBD2 identical over 8 bases. This material consisted of PBMCs, taken on the day of the yellow fever booster vaccination. The clonotype was recovered from a man aged 18 to 30 who received the YFV17D yellow fever vaccine. This CDR3 is CASSPSGSYTEQFF. The CDR3 coding sequence is TGTGCCAGCAGTCCTAGCGGGTCTTACACTGAGCAGTTCTTC.